One TCR beta chain is described in this entry. Its target is not known. A read error is the likely source, as a far larger clone sits one nucleotide away. These data originate in a study of shared clonotypes between healthy human individuals. Clones were sequenced by immunoSEQ multiplex PCR, and TCRdb holds only the in-frame ones, with some missing. The sample consists of roughly 110,000 clones, 55% to 70% of them appearing once. Findings and limits, study-wide: Naive CD4 clonotypes overlapped across a handful of donors at approximately 5.5%.

The TCR was taken from a woman aged 25-40 years in good health. The material sequenced was memory CD8+ T cells sorted from blood. Subset: CD45RO+ cells pooled with CCR7-negative TemRA cells.

The chain's CDR3 is CASSGAGSGGTNTQYF. The CDR3 nucleotides are TGTGCCAGCAGTGGGGCAGGGAGCGGCGGTACAAATACGCAGTATTTT. The chain carries TRBV25-1 and TRBJ2-3; perhaps D is TRBD1 or TRBD2 (5 bases each). Trimming cost V 4 bases and J 7 bases, with 21 bases left between them. Germline loops: CDR1 MGHDK, CDR2 SYGVNS. The CDR3 spans 16 residues. Supplemented by reference TRBV25-1 and TRBJ2-3, the full variable domain reads EADIYQTPRYLVIGTGKKITLECSQTMGHDKMYWYQQDPGMELHLIHYSYGVNSTEKGDLSSESTVSRIRTEHFPLTLESARPSHTSQYLCASSGAGSGGTNTQYFGPGTRLTVL.